The 12 T cell receptor beta chains listed next were all sequenced from one sample in a study of shared clonotypes between healthy human individuals. The protocol was immunoSEQ multiplex PCR, while the TCRdb copy is restricted to in-frame clones and leaves out a portion. The sample has more than 2,000,000 clones; roughly 92% are singletons. Sequencing was performed on naive CD4+ T cells sorted from blood. This sample's subset: CD45RA+ positively selected. The receptors were sampled from a young man in good health.

The chain couples TRBV4-1 to TRBJ2-5; D is uncertain. V was cut by 3 bases and J by 4 bases, with 12 bases left in between. The CDR3 totals 14 residues. Germline CDR1 is MGHRA and CDR2 is YSYEKL. The CDR3 region is CASSHLTPPETQYF. The CDR3, as DNA: TGCGCCAGCAGCCACCTGACCCCCCCAGAGACCCAGTACTTC.

The chain carries TRBV7-2 and TRBJ2-7; TRBD2 matches at 12 bases. Germline V lookup: CDR1 SGHTA, CDR2 FQGNSA. The CDR3 runs to 16 residues. After removal of 4 bases from V and 5 bases from J, the junction contained 9 bases not matched to a gene. The CDR3 loop is CASSSRTSGTGHEQYF. The CDR3 DNA reads as TGTGCCAGCAGCTCCCGGACTAGCGGGACGGGGCACGAGCAGTACTTC.

This clone came up once. The chain is built from TRBV7-9 and TRBJ1-6; D is ambiguous. CDR1 and CDR2 from the germline V gene are SEHNR and FQNEAQ (reference sequence). Trimming removed 5 bases at V and 10 bases at J, with 15 bases between. The CDR3 loop spans 14 amino acids. CDR3 sequence (DNA): TGTGCCAGCAGCCCCCGTGGGGAAGGATCACCCCTCCACTTT. Translated: CASSPRGEGSPLHF. The full variable domain, completed using reference TRBV7-9 and TRBJ1-6, is DTGVSQNPRHKITKRGQNVTFRCDPISEHNRLYWYRQTLGQGPEFLTYFQNEAQLEKSRLLSDRFSAERPKGSFSTLEIQRTEQGDSAMYLCASSPRGEGSPLHFGNGTRLTVT.

Remarks on this clone: The junction differs from germline at one of its ends, possibly a read error. The CDR3 region has the DNA TGTGCCAGCAGATACTCAGAGGTTCAGCCCCAGCATTTT. Translation: CASRYSEVQPQHF. The J gene is TRBJ1-5, the V gene TRBV6-5, with D uncertain. CDR1 and CDR2 from the germline V gene are MNHEY and SVGAGI. The CDR3 runs 13 residues.

This clone was observed once. The rearrangement links TRBV15 to TRBJ2-5, with D perhaps matching TRBD1 or TRBD2 (5 bases each). This CDR3 has 16 amino acids. In germline, CDR1 is LNHNV, CDR2 YYDKDF (reference sequence). V shed 6 bases and J shed 4 bases, with 21 bases lying between them. The CDR3 spells CATSVFGANPTETQYF. In DNA, the CDR3 is TGTGCCACCAGTGTATTCGGGGCGAACCCAACAGAGACCCAGTACTTC.

This chain connects TRBV9 to TRBJ2-2, with 8 nucleotides matching TRBD2. V was clipped by 1 base and J by 2 bases; unmatched bases: 4. Germline V CDR1 and CDR2: SGDLS, YYNGEE. This CDR3 has 16 residues. The CDR3: CASSVSGGSNTGELFF. In DNA, the CDR3 is TGTGCCAGCAGCGTAAGCGGGGGCTCCAACACCGGGGAGCTGTTTTTT.

The chain uses TRBV6-6 and TRBJ1-1; TRBD1 might be the D (6 bases). The ends were cut back, 4 bases at V and 4 bases at J, with 10 bases in the middle. The V gene's germline CDR1 is MNHNY and CDR2 SVGAGI (reference sequence). There are 13 residues in the CDR3. Written as DNA, the CDR3 is TGTGCCAGCAGTTGGGGGGGGCCCACTGAAGCTTTCTTT. Its protein product is CASSWGGPTEAFF.

The chain joins TRBV18 to TRBJ2-7, with 9 bases aligning to TRBD2. This CDR3 has 15 amino acids. Germline V lookup: CDR1 KGHSH, CDR2 LQKENI. With 2 bases clipped from V and 6 bases from J, the junction kept 8 bases outside the gene matches. The CDR3 DNA reads as TGTGCCAGCTCACCAGCGGGAGGGCCGACGATCGAGCAGTACTTC. Encoded protein: CASSPAGGPTIEQYF.

The rearrangement links TRBV2 to TRBJ2-7, with 14 bases matching TRBD2. Looked up from germline, CDR1 is SNHLY and CDR2 is FYNNEI. V was pared by 6 bases and J by 6 bases, with 7 bases of the junction left unmatched. This CDR3 spans 15 amino acids. The CDR3 sequence: CASRSGLAGVSEQYF. In DNA, the CDR3 is TGTGCCAGCAGGTCGGGACTAGCGGGAGTGAGCGAGCAGTACTTC.

The V gene is TRBV5-1, the J gene TRBJ2-1; TRBD1 agrees at 11 bases. V dropped 2 bases and J dropped 2; count of bases not matched to a gene: 3. CDR3 size: 16 residues. Germline V gene lookup returns CDR1 SGHRS and CDR2 YFSETQ. The CDR3 region is CASSLWTGGTYNEQFF. The CDR3 DNA is TGCGCCAGCAGCTTATGGACAGGGGGCACCTACAATGAGCAGTTCTTC.

The CDR3: CASSLEGLGTDTQYF. CDR3 bases: TGTGCCAGCAGCTTAGAAGGCCTAGGCACAGATACGCAGTATTTT. The chain employs TRBV7-2 and TRBJ2-3; the D is unclear. The V gene's germline CDR1 is SGHTA and CDR2 FQGNSA. V gave up 1 base and J gave up 1 base, with 9 bases separating them. There are 15 residues in the CDR3.

About this clone itself: Additional DNA sequences in this sample encode the identical CDR3. V usage is TRBV30 and J usage is TRBJ2-3; D gene ambiguous. Between the trimmed V and J ends, which lost 0 bases and 4 bases, there was a span of 8 bases. The CDR3 totals 13 residues. The V gene's germline CDR1 is GTSNPN and CDR2 SVGIG (reference sequence). In nucleotides, the CDR3 is TGTGCCTGGAGTGTCACCAGGTCAGATACGCAGTATTTT. It translates to CAWSVTRSDTQYF.